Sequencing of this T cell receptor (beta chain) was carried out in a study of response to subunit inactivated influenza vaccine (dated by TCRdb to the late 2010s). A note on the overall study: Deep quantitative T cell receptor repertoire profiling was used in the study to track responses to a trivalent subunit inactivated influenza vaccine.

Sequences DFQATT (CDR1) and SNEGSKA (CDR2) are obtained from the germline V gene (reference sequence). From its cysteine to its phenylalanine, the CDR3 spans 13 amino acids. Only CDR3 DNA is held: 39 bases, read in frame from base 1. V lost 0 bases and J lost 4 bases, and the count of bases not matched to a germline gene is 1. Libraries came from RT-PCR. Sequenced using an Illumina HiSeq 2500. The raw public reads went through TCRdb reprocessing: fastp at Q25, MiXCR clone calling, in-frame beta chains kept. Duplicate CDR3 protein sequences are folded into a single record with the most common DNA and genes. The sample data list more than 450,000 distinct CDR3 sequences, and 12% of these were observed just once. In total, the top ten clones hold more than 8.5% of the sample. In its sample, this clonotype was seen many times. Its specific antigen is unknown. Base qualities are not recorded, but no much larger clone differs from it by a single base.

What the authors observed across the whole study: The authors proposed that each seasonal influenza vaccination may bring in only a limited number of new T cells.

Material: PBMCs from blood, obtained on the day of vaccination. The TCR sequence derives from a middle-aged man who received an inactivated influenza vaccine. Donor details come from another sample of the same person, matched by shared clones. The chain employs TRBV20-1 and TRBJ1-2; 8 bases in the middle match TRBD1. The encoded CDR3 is CSAREGTGYGYTF. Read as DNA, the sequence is TGCAGTGCTAGAGAAGGGACAGGCTATGGCTACACCTTC.